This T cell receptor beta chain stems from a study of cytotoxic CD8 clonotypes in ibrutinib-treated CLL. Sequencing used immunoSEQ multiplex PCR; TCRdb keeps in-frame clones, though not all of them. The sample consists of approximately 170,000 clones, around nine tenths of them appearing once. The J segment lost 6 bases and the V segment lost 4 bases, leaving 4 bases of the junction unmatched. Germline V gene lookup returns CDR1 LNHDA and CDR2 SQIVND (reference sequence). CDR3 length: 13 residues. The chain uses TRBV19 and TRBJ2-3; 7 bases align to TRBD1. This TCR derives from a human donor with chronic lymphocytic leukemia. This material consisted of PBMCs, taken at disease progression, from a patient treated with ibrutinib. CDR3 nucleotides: TGTGCCAGTAGTACCAGGGGGATGGATACGCAGTATTTT. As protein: CASSTRGMDTQYF.